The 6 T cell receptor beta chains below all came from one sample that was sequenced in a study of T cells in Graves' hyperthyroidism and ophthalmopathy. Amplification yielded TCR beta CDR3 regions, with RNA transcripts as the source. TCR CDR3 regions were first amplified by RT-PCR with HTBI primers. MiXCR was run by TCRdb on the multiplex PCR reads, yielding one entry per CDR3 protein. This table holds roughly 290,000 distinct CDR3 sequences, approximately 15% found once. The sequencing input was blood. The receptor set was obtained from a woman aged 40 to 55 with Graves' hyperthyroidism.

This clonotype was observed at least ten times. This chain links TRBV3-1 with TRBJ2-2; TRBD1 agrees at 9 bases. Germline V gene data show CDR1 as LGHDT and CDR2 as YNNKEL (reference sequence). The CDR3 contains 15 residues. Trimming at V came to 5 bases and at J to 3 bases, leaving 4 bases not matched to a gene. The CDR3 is CASSIRDRDTGELFF. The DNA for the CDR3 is TGTGCCAGCAGCATCCGGGACAGGGACACCGGGGAGCTGTTTTTT.

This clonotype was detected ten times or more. CDR3 in DNA: TGTGCCAGCAGGATGACAGGAAGTAACTATGGCTACACCTTC. Translating gives CASRMTGSNYGYTF. This chain connects TRBV5-6 to TRBJ1-2, with D possibly matching TRBD1 (6 bases). Germline CDR1 SGHDT, CDR2 YYEEEE. This CDR3 has 14 residues. The ends were cut back, 5 bases at V and 1 base at J, with 12 bases in the middle.

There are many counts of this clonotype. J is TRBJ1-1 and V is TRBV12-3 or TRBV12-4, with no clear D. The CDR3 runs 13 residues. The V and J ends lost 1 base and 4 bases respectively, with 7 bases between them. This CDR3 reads CASSLGVPTEAFF. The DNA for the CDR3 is TGTGCCAGCAGTTTAGGGGTCCCCACTGAAGCTTTCTTT.

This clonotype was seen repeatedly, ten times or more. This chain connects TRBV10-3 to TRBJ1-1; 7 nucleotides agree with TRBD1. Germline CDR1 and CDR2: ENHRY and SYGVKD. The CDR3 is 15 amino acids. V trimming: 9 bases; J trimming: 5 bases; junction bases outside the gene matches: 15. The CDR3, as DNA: TGTGCCATTACCGACAGGGCGGTGTTTACTACTGAAGCTTTCTTT. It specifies CAITDRAVFTTEAFF.

The CDR3 protein is CASIPGLITDTQYF. CDR3 nucleotides: TGTGCCAGCATCCCGGGACTTATCACAGATACGCAGTATTTT. The rearrangement joins TRBV6-4 to TRBJ2-3; possible D gene TRBD2, 6 bases. The length of the CDR3 is 14 residues. Germline CDR1 is MRHNA and CDR2 is SNTAGT. V was pared by 7 bases and J by 2 bases, with 13 bases between.

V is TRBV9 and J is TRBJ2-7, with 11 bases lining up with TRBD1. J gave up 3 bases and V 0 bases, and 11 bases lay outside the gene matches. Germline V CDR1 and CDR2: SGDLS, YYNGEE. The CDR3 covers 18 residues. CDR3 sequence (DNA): TGTGCCAGCAGCGTAGAGGCCCCGGGACAGGGGGTAGGCTACGAGCAGTACTTC. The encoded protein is CASSVEAPGQGVGYEQYF.